Listed below are T cell receptor beta chains from one sample, sequenced in a study of T cell changes during pregnancy in multiple sclerosis. Data came from immunoSEQ multiplex PCR; TCRdb stores just in-frame clones and leaves some out. The sample comprises roughly 50,000 clones, about 91% of which are singletons, and approximately 1.1% rests with the top ten. The material sequenced was peripheral blood, taken after pregnancy. The source of these receptors is a female donor in good health, enrolled as a control in a pregnancy study. Each CDR3 is given with its conserved first and last residue. D genes are given only for firm matches. Size tells how often a clone was seen (once, few, many) or the class of an expanded clone, and some rows leave it out.

>TRBJ2-1|TRBV5-1|NA|TRBD2
TGCGCCAGCAGCTTGGAACTAGCGGGGGGCCCTCCTGAGCAGTTCTTC
CASSLELAGGPPEQFF
>TRBJ2-1|TRBV27|NA|TRBD2
TGTGCCAGCAGTTTCAGTAGCGGGAGGTCCTACAATGAGCAGTTCTTC
CASSFSSGRSYNEQFF
>TRBJ2-2|TRBV18|once|NA
TGTGCCAGCTCACCACCGAACGGGAGAGGTTCCGGGGAGCTGTTTTTT
CASSPPNGRGSGELFF
>TRBJ1-5|TRBV28|NA|NA
TGTGCCAGCAGTTTTTTGGGAGAGGGAGTTAATCAGCCCCAGCATTTT
CASSFLGEGVNQPQHF
>TRBJ2-2|TRBV27|NA|TRBD2
TGTGCCAGCAGTTTACTTGGCGGGAGGGCCGGGGAGCTGTTTTTT
CASSLLGGRAGELFF
>TRBJ2-7|TRBV7-8|few|TRBD1
TGTGCCAGCAGCCCTAGTCGCGGGACAGGGGGCTATCACGAGCAGTACTTC
CASSPSRGTGGYHEQYF
>TRBJ2-1|TRBV7-7|once|NA
TGTGCTAGCAGCCCCGGGACTTTTCGAGATGAGCAGTTCTTC
CASSPGTFRDEQFF
>TRBJ2-7|TRBV11-3|NA|TRBD1
TGTGCCAGCAGCCCGAGACAGGGGGCGTACCGGGGATTTAAGCAGTACTTC
CASSPRQGAYRGFKQYF
>TRBJ1-4|TRBV6-1|NA|TRBD1
TGTGCCAGCAGTGAAGCCCGCCGACAGGGAACTAATGAAAAACTGTTTTTT
CASSEARRQGTNEKLFF
>TRBJ1-1|TRBV30|few|NA
TGTGCCTGGAGTGTCACAGTTTACACTGAAGCTTTCTTT
CAWSVTVYTEAFF
>TRBJ2-3|TRBV28|NA|NA
TGTGCCAGCAGTCCTCTAGGAAGCCGTAGGTCAGATACGCAGTATTTT
CASSPLGSRRSDTQYF
>TRBJ2-7|TRBV7-2|NA|TRBD2
TGTGCCAGCACCTGGACTAGCGGGACCTACGAGCAGTACTTC
CASTWTSGTYEQYF